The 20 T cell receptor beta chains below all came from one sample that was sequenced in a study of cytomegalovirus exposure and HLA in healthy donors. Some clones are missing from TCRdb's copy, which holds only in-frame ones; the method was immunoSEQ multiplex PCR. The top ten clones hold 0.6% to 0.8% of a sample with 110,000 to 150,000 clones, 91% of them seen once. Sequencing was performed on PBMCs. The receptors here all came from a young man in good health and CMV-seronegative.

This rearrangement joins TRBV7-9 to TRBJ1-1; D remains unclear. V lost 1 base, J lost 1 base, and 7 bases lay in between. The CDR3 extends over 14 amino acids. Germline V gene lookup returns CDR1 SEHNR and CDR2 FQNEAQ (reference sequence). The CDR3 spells CASSLVTGNTEAFF. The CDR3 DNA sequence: TGTGCCAGCAGCTTAGTAACGGGGAACACTGAAGCTTTCTTT.

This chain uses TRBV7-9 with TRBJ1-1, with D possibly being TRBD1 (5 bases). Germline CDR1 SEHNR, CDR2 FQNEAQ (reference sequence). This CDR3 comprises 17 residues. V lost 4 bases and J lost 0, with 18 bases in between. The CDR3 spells CASSSDIYPLLNTEAFF. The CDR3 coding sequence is TGTGCCAGCAGCTCGGACATTTACCCTCTTTTGAACACTGAAGCTTTCTTT.

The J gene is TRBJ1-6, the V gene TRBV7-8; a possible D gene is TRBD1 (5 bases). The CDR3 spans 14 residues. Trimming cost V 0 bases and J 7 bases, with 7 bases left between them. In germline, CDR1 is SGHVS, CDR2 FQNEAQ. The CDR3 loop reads CASSLAQENSPLHF. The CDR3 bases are TGTGCCAGCAGCTTAGCACAGGAAAATTCACCCCTCCACTTT.

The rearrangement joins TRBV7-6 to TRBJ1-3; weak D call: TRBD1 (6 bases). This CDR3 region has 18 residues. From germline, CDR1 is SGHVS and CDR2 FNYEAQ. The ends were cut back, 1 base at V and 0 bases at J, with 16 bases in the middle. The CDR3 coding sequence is TGTGCCAGCAGCTTAGAGTACGGGACACTAAGCTCTGGAAACACCATATATTTT. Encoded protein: CASSLEYGTLSSGNTIYF.

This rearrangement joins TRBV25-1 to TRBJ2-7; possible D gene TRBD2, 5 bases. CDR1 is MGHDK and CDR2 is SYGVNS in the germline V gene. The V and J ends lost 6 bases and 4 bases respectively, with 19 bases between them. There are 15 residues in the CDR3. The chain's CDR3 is CASRGSPNRAYEQYF. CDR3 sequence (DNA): TGTGCCAGCAGAGGGAGTCCCAATAGGGCTTACGAGCAGTACTTC.

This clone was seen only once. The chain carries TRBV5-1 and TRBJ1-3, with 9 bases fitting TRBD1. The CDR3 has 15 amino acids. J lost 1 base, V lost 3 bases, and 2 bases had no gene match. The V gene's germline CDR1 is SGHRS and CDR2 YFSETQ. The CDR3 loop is CASSYRGLSGNTIYF. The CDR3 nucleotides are TGCGCCAGCAGCTACAGGGGGCTATCTGGAAACACCATATATTTT.

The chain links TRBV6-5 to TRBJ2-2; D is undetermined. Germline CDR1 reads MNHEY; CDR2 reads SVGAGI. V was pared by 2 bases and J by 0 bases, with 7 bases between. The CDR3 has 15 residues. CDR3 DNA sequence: TGTGCCAGCAGTTACACCACTACGAACACCGGGGAGCTGTTTTTT. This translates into CASSYTTTNTGELFF.

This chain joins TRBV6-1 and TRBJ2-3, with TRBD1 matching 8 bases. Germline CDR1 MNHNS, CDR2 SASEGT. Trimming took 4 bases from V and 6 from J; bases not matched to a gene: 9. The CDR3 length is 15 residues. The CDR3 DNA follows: TGTGCCAGCAGTGCTCGACAGGGGTTTGCGGATACGCAGTATTTT. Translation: CASSARQGFADTQYF.

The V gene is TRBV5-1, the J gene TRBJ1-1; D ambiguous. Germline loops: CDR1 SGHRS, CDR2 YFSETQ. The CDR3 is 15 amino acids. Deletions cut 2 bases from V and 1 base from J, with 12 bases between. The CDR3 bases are TGCGCCAGCAGCTTTCGTGGGAGGACGAACACTGAAGCTTTCTTT. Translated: CASSFRGRTNTEAFF. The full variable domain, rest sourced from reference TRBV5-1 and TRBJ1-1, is KAGVTQTPRYLIKTRGQQVTLSCSPISGHRSVSWYQQTPGQGLQFLFEYFSETQRNKGNFPGRFSGRQFSNSRSEMNVSTLELGDSALYLCASSFRGRTNTEAFFGQGTRLTVV.

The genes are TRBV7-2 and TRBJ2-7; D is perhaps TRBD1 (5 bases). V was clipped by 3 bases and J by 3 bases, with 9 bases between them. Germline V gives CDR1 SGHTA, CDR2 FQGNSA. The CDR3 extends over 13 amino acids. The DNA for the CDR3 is TGTGCCAGCAGCTTTCACAGGTACTACGAGCAGTACTTC. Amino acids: CASSFHRYYEQYF.

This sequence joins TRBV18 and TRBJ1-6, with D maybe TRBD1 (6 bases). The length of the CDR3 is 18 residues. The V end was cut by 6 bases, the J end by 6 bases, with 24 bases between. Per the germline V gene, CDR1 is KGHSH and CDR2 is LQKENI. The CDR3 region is CASSPPSSDRSTNSPLHF. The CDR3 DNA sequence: TGTGCCAGCTCCCCCCCGAGCTCCGACAGGAGTACTAATTCACCCCTCCACTTT. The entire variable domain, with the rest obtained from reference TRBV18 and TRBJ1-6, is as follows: NAGVMQNPRHLVRRRGQEARLRCSPMKGHSHVYWYRQLPEEGLKFMVYLQKENIIDESGMPKERFSAEFPKEGPSILRIQQVVRGDSAAYFCASSPPSSDRSTNSPLHFGNGTRLTVT.

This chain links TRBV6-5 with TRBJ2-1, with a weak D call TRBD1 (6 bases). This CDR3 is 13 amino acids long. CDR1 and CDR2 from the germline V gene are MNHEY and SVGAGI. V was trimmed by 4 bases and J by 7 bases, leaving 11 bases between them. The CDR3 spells CASSLTGMNEQFF. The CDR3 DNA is TGTGCCAGCAGTTTAACAGGGATGAATGAGCAGTTCTTC.

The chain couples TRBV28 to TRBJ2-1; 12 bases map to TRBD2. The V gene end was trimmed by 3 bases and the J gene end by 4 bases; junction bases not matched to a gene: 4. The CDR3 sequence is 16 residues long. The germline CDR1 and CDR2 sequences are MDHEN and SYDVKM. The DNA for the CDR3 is TGTGCCAGCAGTTTCGCTAGCGGGAGGGTATACAATGAGCAGTTCTTC. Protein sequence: CASSFASGRVYNEQFF.

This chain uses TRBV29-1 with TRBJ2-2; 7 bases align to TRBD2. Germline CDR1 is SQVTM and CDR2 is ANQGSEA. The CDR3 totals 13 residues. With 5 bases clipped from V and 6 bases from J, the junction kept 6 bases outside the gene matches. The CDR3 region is CSVPTSRPGELFF. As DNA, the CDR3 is TGCAGCGTTCCGACTAGCAGGCCCGGGGAGCTGTTTTTT.

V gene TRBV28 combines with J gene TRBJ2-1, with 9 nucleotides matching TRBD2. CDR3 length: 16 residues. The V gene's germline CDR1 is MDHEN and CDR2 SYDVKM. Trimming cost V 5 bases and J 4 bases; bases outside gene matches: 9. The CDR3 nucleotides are TGTGCCAGCAGTAGCTTAGCGGGAGTAACTTACAATGAGCAGTTCTTC. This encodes CASSSLAGVTYNEQFF.

CDR3 region: CASSLGSTGNYGYTF. DNA of the CDR3: TGTGCCAGCAGCTTAGGGAGTACAGGGAACTATGGCTACACCTTC. The chain combines TRBV11-2 with TRBJ1-2; D perhaps matches TRBD1 (6 bases). The CDR3 totals 15 residues. V lost 1 base, J lost 2 bases, and 11 bases lay in between. Per the germline V gene, CDR1 is SGHAT and CDR2 is FQNNGV.

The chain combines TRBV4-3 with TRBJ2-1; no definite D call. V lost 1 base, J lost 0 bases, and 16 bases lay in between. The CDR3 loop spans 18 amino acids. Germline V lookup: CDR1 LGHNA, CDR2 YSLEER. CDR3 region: CASSQGDVGLNSYNEQFF. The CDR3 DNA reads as TGCGCCAGCAGCCAAGGCGATGTGGGCTTGAACTCCTACAATGAGCAGTTCTTC.

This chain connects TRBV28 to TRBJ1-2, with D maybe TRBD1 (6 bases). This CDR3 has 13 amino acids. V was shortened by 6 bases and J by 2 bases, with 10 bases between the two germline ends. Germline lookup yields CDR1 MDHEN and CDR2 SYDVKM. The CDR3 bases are TGTGCCAGCAGCCGAACAGGGAACTATGGCTACACCTTC. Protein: CASSRTGNYGYTF.

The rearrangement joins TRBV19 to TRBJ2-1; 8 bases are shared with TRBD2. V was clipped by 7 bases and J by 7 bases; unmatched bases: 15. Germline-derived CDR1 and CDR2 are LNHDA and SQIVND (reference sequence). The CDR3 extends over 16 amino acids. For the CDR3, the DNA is TGTGCCAGTATAGGTGCCAGCGGGGGTTATTGGAATGAGCAGTTCTTC. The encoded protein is CASIGASGGYWNEQFF.

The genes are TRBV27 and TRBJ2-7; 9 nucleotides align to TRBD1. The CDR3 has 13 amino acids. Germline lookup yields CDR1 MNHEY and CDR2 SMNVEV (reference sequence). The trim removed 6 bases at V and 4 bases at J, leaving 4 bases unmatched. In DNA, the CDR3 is TGTGCCAGCAGCCCGGGACAGGGATACGAGCAGTACGTC. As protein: CASSPGQGYEQYV.